The 18 T cell receptor beta chains listed next were all sequenced from one sample in a study of human CD8 memory T cell subsets. Construction of TCR beta libraries was accomplished by means of UMI-labeled 5' RACE. TCRdb re-analyzed the 5' RACE reads; it lists each CDR3 protein once, without DNA. The sample is made up of 9,500 to 12,000 distinct CDR3 sequences, and the top ten hold about 20% of it. Sequences were obtained from CD8+ stem-like memory T cells (TSCM and TCM) sorted from PBMCs. The sample's subset: stem-like memory CD8 T cells (TSTEM), CCR7+ PD-1- TIGIT-. These receptors were taken from a human donor in good health.

The chain combines TRBV7-9 with TRBJ2-1; TCRdb names TRBD1, which stays unverified in the absence of DNA. The CDR3 loop spans 16 amino acids. Germline CDR1 and CDR2: SEHNR and FQNEAQ (reference sequence). This CDR3 reads CASRRRDRGLGNEQFF.

The gene calls are TRBV4-1 and TRBJ2-1; TCRdb gives TRBD1 as the D gene, but with no DNA this cannot be confirmed. There are 15 residues in the CDR3. Germline lookup yields CDR1 MGHRA and CDR2 YSYEKL. The CDR3 reads CASSQSGAAINEQFF.

V gene TRBV6-6 combines with J gene TRBJ2-5; TCRdb gives TRBD1 as the D gene, but with no DNA this cannot be confirmed. The CDR3 is 18 residues long. The germline gives CDR1 MNHNY, CDR2 SVGAGI (reference sequence). The CDR3 sequence is CASSYPTGPGGDRETQYF.

This clonotype is labeled medium-sized based on frequency. The chain is built from TRBV4-1 and TRBJ2-1. CDR3 size: 17 residues. Germline CDR1 and CDR2: MGHRA and YSYEKL. CDR3 loop: CASSLRGLYGEYNEQFF.

The chain has TRBV4-3 and TRBJ2-1; TCRdb calls TRBD2, which cannot be checked without DNA. The CDR3 length is 16 residues. Per germline, CDR1 LGHNA and CDR2 YSLEER. CDR3: CASSQDTSGSGDEQFF.

Measured by frequency, this clonotype is medium-sized. This chain links TRBV4-3 with TRBJ2-1; TCRdb proposes TRBD1, but this gene call is untestable without DNA. The V gene's germline CDR1 is LGHNA and CDR2 YSLEER. CDR3 length equals 15 residues. CDR3 amino acids: CASSPGTGLYNEQFF.

The gene calls are TRBV7-8 and TRBJ2-1; with no DNA, the TCRdb D assignment of TRBD1 cannot be verified. Germline V gene data show CDR1 as SGHVS and CDR2 as FQNEAQ. The CDR3 sequence is 13 residues long. CDR3 sequence reads: CASSLSGGHEQFF.

The rearrangement joins TRBV6-2 or TRBV6-3 to TRBJ1-1; TCRdb picks TRBD1, but there is no DNA to check that call. The CDR3 totals 13 residues. The germline CDR1 and CDR2 sequences are MNHEY and SVGEGT. The CDR3 here is CASSIQENTEAFF.

J is TRBJ2-7 and V is TRBV20-1; TCRdb lists TRBD2, though no DNA is available to test this call. Germline V gene lookup returns CDR1 DFQATT and CDR2 SNEGSKA (reference sequence). The CDR3 runs to 15 residues. The CDR3 reads CSAKKLAGGSYEQYF.

This clonotype is labeled medium-sized based on frequency. The J gene is TRBJ2-3, the V gene TRBV10-3; TCRdb names TRBD1, which stays unverified in the absence of DNA. Per germline, CDR1 ENHRY and CDR2 SYGVKD. The length of the CDR3 is 16 residues. CDR3 in amino acids: CAISESDRGVPDTQYF.

The CDR3 here is CASSYRAENTEAFF. The V call is TRBV6-5, the J call TRBJ1-1. From germline, CDR1 is MNHEY and CDR2 SVGAGI. The CDR3 spans 14 residues.

V gene TRBV29-1 combines with J gene TRBJ1-2; TCRdb picks TRBD1, but there is no DNA to check that call. The CDR3 sequence is 16 residues long. Germline V gene lookup returns CDR1 SQVTM and CDR2 ANQGSEA. CDR3 region: CSVEDPMTDREDGYTF. Filled out from reference TRBV29-1 and TRBJ1-2, the complete variable domain reads SAVISQKPSRDICQRGTSLTIQCQVDSQVTMMFWYRQQPGQSLTLIATANQGSEATYESGFVIDKFPISRPNLTFSTLTVSNMSPEDSSIYLCSVEDPMTDREDGYTFGSGTRLTVV.

The gene calls are TRBV28 and TRBJ2-2; the TCRdb call, TRBD2, lacks DNA for checking. CDR1 is MDHEN and CDR2 is SYDVKM in the germline V gene. The CDR3 extends over 16 amino acids. The CDR3 reads CASTSRTSGETGELFF.

This chain joins TRBV29-1 and TRBJ2-7; TCRdb proposes TRBD1, but this gene call is untestable without DNA. The CDR3 consists of 12 residues. The germline V gene has CDR1 SQVTM and CDR2 ANQGSEA. This CDR3 is CSVHGDSYEQYF.

The chain joins TRBV28 to TRBJ2-1; TCRdb reports TRBD2, a call that lacks DNA to check it against. Germline V lookup: CDR1 MDHEN, CDR2 SYDVKM. The CDR3 has 14 residues. CDR3 amino acids: CASKEGNSYNEQFF.

The chain combines TRBV5-1 with TRBJ1-2; TCRdb proposes TRBD1, but this gene call is untestable without DNA. The germline CDR1 and CDR2 sequences are SGHRS and YFSETQ. The CDR3 is made up of 17 amino acids. Here the CDR3 reads CASSPGQGANSNYGYTF.

The chain employs TRBV7-2 and TRBJ2-7; the D call from TCRdb, TRBD2, cannot be confirmed without DNA. Germline V gene sequence: CDR1 SGHTA, CDR2 FQGNSA. The CDR3 runs to 14 residues. This chain's CDR3 is CASKEVGSSYEQYF.

The V and J genes are TRBV7-6 and TRBJ2-2; TCRdb gives TRBD2 as the D gene, but with no DNA this cannot be confirmed. The length of the CDR3 is 16 residues. Germline V gives CDR1 SGHVS, CDR2 FNYEAQ. The CDR3 spells CASSFGSGSAPGELFF.